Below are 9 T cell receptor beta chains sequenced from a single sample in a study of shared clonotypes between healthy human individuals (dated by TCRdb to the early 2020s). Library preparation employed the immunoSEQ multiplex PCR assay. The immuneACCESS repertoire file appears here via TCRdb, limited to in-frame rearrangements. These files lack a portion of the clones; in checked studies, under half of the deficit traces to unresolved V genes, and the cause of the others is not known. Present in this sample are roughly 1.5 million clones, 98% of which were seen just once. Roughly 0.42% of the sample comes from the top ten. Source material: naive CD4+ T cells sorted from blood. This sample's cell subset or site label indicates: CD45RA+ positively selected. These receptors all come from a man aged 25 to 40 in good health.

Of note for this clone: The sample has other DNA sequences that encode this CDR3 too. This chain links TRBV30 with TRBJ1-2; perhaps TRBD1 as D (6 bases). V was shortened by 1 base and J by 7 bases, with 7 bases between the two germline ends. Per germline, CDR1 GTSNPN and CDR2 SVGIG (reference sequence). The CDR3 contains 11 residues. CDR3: CAWSDRVGYTF. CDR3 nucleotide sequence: TGTGCCTGGAGTGACAGGGTTGGCTACACCTTC.

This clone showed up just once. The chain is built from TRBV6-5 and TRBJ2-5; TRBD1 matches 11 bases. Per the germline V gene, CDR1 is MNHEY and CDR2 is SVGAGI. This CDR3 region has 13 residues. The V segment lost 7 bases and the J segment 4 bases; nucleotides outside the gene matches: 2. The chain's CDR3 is CASTGTGGETQYF. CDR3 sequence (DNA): TGTGCCAGCACCGGGACAGGGGGAGAGACCCAGTACTTC.

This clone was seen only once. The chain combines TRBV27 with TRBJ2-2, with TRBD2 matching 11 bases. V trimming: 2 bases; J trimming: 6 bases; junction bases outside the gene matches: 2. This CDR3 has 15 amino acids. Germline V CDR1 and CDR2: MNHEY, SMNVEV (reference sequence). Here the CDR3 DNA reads TGTGCCAGCAGTTTACTAGCGGGAGGCCCCGGGGAGCTGTTTTTT. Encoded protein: CASSLLAGGPGELFF.

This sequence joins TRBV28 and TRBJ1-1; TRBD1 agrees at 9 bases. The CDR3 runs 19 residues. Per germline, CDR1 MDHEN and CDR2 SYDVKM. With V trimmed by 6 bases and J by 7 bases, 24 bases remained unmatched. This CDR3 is CASSTEGWDRDEFGREAFF. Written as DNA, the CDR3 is TGTGCCAGCAGCACCGAAGGATGGGACAGGGACGAGTTCGGGCGTGAAGCTTTCTTT.

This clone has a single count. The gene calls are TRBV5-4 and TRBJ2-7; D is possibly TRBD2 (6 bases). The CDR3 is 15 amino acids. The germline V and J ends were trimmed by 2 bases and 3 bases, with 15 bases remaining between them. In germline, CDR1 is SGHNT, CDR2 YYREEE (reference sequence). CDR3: CASSFGATSLYEQYF. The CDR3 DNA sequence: TGTGCCAGCAGCTTTGGGGCCACTAGCCTCTACGAGCAGTACTTC.

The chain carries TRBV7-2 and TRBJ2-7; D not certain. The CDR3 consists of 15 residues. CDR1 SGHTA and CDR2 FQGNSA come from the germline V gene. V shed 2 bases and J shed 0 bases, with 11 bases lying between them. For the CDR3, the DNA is TGTGCCAGCAGCTTACAAGCGAGGACCTCCTACGAGCAGTACTTC. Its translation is CASSLQARTSYEQYF.

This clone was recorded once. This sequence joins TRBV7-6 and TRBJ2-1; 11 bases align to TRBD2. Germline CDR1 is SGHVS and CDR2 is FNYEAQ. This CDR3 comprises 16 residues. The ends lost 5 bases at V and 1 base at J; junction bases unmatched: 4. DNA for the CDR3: TGTGCCAGCAGCCCTAGCGGGAGGAAGTCCTACAATGAGCAGTTCTTC. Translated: CASSPSGRKSYNEQFF.

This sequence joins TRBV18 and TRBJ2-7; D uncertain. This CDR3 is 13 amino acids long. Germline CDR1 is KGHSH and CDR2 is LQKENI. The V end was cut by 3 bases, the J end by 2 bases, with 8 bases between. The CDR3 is CASSPTATYEQYF. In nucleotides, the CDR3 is TGTGCCAGCTCACCGACCGCAACCTACGAGCAGTACTTC.

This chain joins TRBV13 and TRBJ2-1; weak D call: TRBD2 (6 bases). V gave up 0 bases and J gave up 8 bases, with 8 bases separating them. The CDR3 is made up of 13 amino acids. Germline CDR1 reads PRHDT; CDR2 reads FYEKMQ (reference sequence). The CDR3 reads CASSLGGTHEQFF. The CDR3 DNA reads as TGTGCCAGCAGCTTAGGGGGGACTCATGAGCAGTTCTTC.